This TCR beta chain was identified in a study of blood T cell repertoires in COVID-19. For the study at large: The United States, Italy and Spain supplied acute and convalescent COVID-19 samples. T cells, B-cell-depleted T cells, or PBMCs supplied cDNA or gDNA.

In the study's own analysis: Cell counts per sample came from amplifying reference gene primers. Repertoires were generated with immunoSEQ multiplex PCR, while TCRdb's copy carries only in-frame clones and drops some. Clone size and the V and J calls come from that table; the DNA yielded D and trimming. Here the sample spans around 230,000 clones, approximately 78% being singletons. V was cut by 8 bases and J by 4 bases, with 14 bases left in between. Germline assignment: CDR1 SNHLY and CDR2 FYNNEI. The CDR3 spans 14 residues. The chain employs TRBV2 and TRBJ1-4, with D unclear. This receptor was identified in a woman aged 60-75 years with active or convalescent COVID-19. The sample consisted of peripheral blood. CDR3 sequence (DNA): TGTGCCAGCCCTCGAGGGCCTGATAATGAAAAACTGTTTTTT. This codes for CASPRGPDNEKLFF. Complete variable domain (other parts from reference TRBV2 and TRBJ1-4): EPEVTQTPSHQVTQMGQEVILRCVPISNHLYFYWYRQILGQKVEFLVSFYNNEISEKSEIFDDQFSVERPDGSNFTLKIRSTKLEDSAMYFCASPRGPDNEKLFFGSGTQLSVL.